The 14 T cell receptor beta chains below were found in one sample sequenced in a study of identical twins. TCRdb re-analysed the 5' RACE reads in MiXCR, keeping a single row per CDR3 protein. The profile shows under 900,000 distinct CDR3 sequences, 12% of them singletons. The same specimen was also included in a second study, on yellow fever vaccine responses in identical twins.

Sequencing was done on a sample of PBMCs. The receptors were gathered from a woman aged 18-35 years in good health.

The sample holds a few counts of this clonotype. The chain has TRBV12-3 or TRBV12-4 and TRBJ2-7, with 8 bases fitting TRBD2. CDR3 length: 14 residues. J was trimmed by 3 bases and V by 6 bases; bases with no gene match: 7. Here the CDR3 DNA reads TGTGCCAGCAGGTTGGGCGCGGGGGGCTACGAGCAGTACTTC. It yields the protein CASRLGAGGYEQYF.

This clonotype has only a few counts. The chain has TRBV2 and TRBJ1-1, with 7 bases that match TRBD1. CDR3 size: 14 residues. Germline-derived CDR1 and CDR2 are SNHLY and FYNNEI. V was pared by 2 bases and J by 8 bases, with 8 bases of the junction left unmatched. Here the CDR3 reads CASSEFRGGQEAFF. The CDR3 DNA reads as TGTGCCAGCAGTGAATTCAGGGGGGGGCAAGAAGCTTTCTTT.

This clonotype was found many times. This chain uses TRBV20-1 with TRBJ1-5; the match to TRBD1 covers 7 bases. This CDR3 comprises 15 residues. V lost 6 bases to trimming and J lost 7 bases; unmatched junction nucleotides: 15. The germline V gene has CDR1 DFQATT and CDR2 SNEGSKA (reference sequence). The CDR3 is CSAREGATWRQPQHF. CDR3 DNA: TGCAGTGCAAGGGAGGGGGCGACTTGGAGGCAGCCCCAGCATTTT.

This clonotype was recorded a few times. V gene TRBV11-3 combines with J gene TRBJ2-1; D gene ambiguous. V was shortened by 7 bases and J by 5 bases, with 12 bases between the two germline ends. Germline V gives CDR1 SGHNT, CDR2 YENEEA. This CDR3 has 13 residues. This CDR3 is CASTGWDDNEQFF. The DNA for the CDR3 is TGTGCCAGCACCGGGTGGGATGACAATGAGCAGTTCTTC.

The V call is TRBV19, the J call TRBJ2-1; 9 bases line up with TRBD2. CDR1 is LNHDA, CDR2 SQIVND, per germline (reference sequence). CDR3 length equals 15 residues. V was clipped by 3 bases and J by 5 bases; unmatched bases: 5. The CDR3 sequence: CASSIIASGDNEQFF. The CDR3 DNA reads TGTGCCAGTAGTATCATTGCTAGCGGGGACAATGAGCAGTTCTTC. Full variable domain (missing parts from reference TRBV19 and TRBJ2-1): DGGITQSPKYLFRKEGQNVTLSCEQNLNHDAMYWYRQDPGQGLRLIYYSQIVNDFQKGDIAEGYSVSREKKESFPLTVTSAQKNPTAFYLCASSIIASGDNEQFFGPGTRLTVL.

There are a few counts of this clonotype. The gene calls are TRBV11-2 and TRBJ2-7; TRBD1 aligns across 12 bases. CDR1 SGHAT and CDR2 FQNNGV come from the germline V gene. CDR3 length equals 14 residues. The junction had 4 bases not matched to a gene; V was cut back by 4 bases and J by 6 bases. CDR3 amino acids: CASSSGQGALEQYV. The CDR3, as DNA: TGTGCCAGCAGCTCGGGACAGGGGGCCCTCGAGCAGTACGTC.

This clonotype was seen ten or more times. The rearrangement joins TRBV9 to TRBJ2-1; 10 positions agree with TRBD2. V lost 3 bases, J lost 0 bases, and 0 bases stayed unmatched. Germline V gene lookup returns CDR1 SGDLS and CDR2 YYNGEE. This CDR3 is built from 15 residues. The CDR3 loop is CASSASGSSYNEQFF. DNA for the CDR3: TGTGCCAGCAGCGCTAGCGGGAGCTCCTACAATGAGCAGTTCTTC.

This clonotype appeared a few times. The rearrangement uses TRBV4-1 and TRBJ2-3, with a possible D match to TRBD1 (6 bases). This CDR3 is 16 amino acids long. The V and J ends lost 1 base and 4 bases respectively, with 15 bases between them. CDR1 and CDR2 (germline): MGHRA, YSYEKL. In nucleotides, the CDR3 is TGCGCCAGCAGCCAAGGTCAGGGGATTGGCGCAGATACGCAGTATTTT. This encodes CASSQGQGIGADTQYF.

This clonotype was seen a few times. The rearrangement joins TRBV13 to TRBJ2-1, with D possibly matching TRBD1 (6 bases). Germline V gene data show CDR1 as PRHDT and CDR2 as FYEKMQ (reference sequence). V was pared by 5 bases and J by 7 bases, with 21 bases between. This CDR3 has 16 amino acids. The CDR3 DNA is TGTGCCAGCAGCCCCTCACAGGGCTTTGGCCAGAATGAGCAGTTCTTC. Residues: CASSPSQGFGQNEQFF.

At least ten counts were recorded for this clonotype. The V and J genes are TRBV4-1 and TRBJ1-2; 8 bases align to TRBD1. The CDR3 is 15 amino acids. With V trimmed by 2 bases and J by 2 bases, 4 bases remained unmatched. The germline CDR1 and CDR2 sequences are MGHRA and YSYEKL. The CDR3 DNA is TGCGCCAGCAGCCAAAAGGACAGGGAGAACTATGGCTACACCTTC. Translation gives CASSQKDRENYGYTF.

There are a few counts of this clonotype. This chain uses TRBV5-6 with TRBJ2-7, with 8 bases aligning to TRBD2. After removal of 3 bases from V and 5 bases from J, the junction contained 13 bases not matched to a gene. The CDR3 is 16 residues long. Germline V gene data show CDR1 as SGHDT and CDR2 as YYEEEE. CDR3 in DNA: TGTGCCAGCAGCTCGCCGGGACTAGTGGACGTCGACGAGCAGTACTTC. As protein: CASSSPGLVDVDEQYF.

This clonotype was seen a few times. The chain is built from TRBV4-1 and TRBJ2-3; D gene ambiguous. The CDR3 has 15 residues. CDR1 is MGHRA, CDR2 YSYEKL, per germline. The V and J ends lost 2 bases and 2 bases respectively, with 11 bases between them. The CDR3 DNA is TGCGCCAGCAGCCAATTGTTAGGACCCACAGATACGCAGTATTTT. This codes for CASSQLLGPTDTQYF.

The rearrangement uses TRBV28 and TRBJ2-1; no reliable D call. This CDR3 is 16 amino acids long. V was pared by 2 bases and J by 4 bases, with 15 bases between. Looked up from germline, CDR1 is MDHEN and CDR2 is SYDVKM. The CDR3 sequence: CASSLSAGFRYNEQFF. In DNA, the CDR3 is TGTGCCAGCAGTTTAAGTGCCGGGTTTCGATACAATGAGCAGTTCTTC.

The chain has TRBV6-1 and TRBJ2-4; D uncertain. V was shortened by 9 bases and J by 2 bases, with 14 bases between the two germline ends. This CDR3 spans 14 amino acids. Germline CDR1 and CDR2: MNHNS and SASEGT. CDR3 nucleotide sequence: TGTGCCAGTCACGGGCAGGAGACCAAAAACATTCAGTACTTC. Amino acids: CASHGQETKNIQYF.